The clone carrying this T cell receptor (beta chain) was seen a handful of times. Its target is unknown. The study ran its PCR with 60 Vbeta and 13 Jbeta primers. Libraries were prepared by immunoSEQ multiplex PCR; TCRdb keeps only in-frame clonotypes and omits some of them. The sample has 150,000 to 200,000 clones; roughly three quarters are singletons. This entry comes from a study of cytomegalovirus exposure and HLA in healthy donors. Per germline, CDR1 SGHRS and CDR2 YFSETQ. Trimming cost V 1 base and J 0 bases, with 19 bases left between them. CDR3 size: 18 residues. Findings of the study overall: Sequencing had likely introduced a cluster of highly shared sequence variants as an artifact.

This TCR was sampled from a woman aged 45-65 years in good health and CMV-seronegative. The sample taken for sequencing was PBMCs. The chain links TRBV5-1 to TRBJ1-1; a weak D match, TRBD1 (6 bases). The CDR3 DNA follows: TGCGCCAGCAGCTTGCGTCCCCAGGGGATGGGGATGAACACTGAAGCTTTCTTT. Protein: CASSLRPQGMGMNTEAFF.